These 22 T cell receptor beta chains were all obtained from the same sample, sequenced in a study of regulatory T cells in long-lasting Graves disease (dated by TCRdb to about 2021). The time point label for this specimen denotes: persistent/refractory GD, antithyroid drugs over 5 years with positive TRAb. For both TCR sequencing and RNA sequencing, RNA was extracted from PBMCs using TRIzol. Libraries were made using multiplex PCR. The sequencer listed for this sample is Illumina HiSeq 4000. CDR3 regions were amplified by Arm-PCR with iRepertoire HTBI primers to construct TCR beta libraries. In TCRdb, the public reads were trimmed at Q25 with fastp and aligned with MiXCR, with productive beta chains retained. Rows merge per CDR3 protein into single entries with the most common DNA and genes. In all, the sample holds about 660,000 distinct CDR3 sequences, and around 30% of those were seen once. The ten largest clones add up to about 42% of the sample.

Sequenced material: peripheral blood mononuclear cells (PBMCs), taken when the disease was refractory, from a patient treated with antithyroid drugs. These receptors were collected from a female donor with Graves disease.

This clonotype showed up just a few times. The rearrangement joins TRBV3-1 to TRBJ1-1; tentative D call: TRBD1 (6 bases). Between the trimmed V and J ends, which lost 1 base and 2 bases, there was a span of 17 bases. The CDR3 extends over 17 amino acids. Germline V lookup: CDR1 LGHDT, CDR2 YNNKEL (reference sequence). CDR3 amino acids: CASSQALRGGGNTEAFF. The CDR3, as DNA: TGTGCCAGCAGCCAAGCTTTGAGAGGGGGGGGCAACACTGAAGCTTTCTTT.

The rearrangement uses TRBV9 and TRBJ1-4; D ambiguous. V was trimmed by 2 bases and J by 7 bases, leaving 12 bases between them. Germline V gene sequence: CDR1 SGDLS, CDR2 YYNGEE. This CDR3 region has 14 residues. DNA of the CDR3: TGTGCCAGCAGCGTCATAGGAGGGAGTGAAAAACTGTTTTTT. This gives the protein CASSVIGGSEKLFF.

This clonotype appeared many times. The rearrangement joins TRBV6-5 to TRBJ1-2; D gene unclear. The CDR3 is 16 amino acids. Per the germline V gene, CDR1 is MNHEY and CDR2 is SVGAGI. Between the trimmed V and J ends, which lost 4 bases and 0 bases, there was a span of 15 bases. CDR3 sequence (DNA): TGTGCCAGCAGTTCCCCCAGCTCCCCGTCTAACTATGGCTACACCTTC. This translates into CASSSPSSPSNYGYTF.

The chain links TRBV7-6 to TRBJ1-4; D remains ambiguous. The ends were cut back, 2 bases at V and 6 bases at J, with 13 bases in the middle. Per the germline V gene, CDR1 is SGHVS and CDR2 is FNYEAQ. CDR3 length equals 15 residues. This CDR3 is CASSLYGSADEKLFF. The CDR3 DNA sequence: TGTGCCAGCAGCTTATATGGGTCGGCAGATGAAAAACTGTTTTTT.

This chain connects TRBV20-1 to TRBJ1-4, with unresolved D. This CDR3 contains 14 residues. Germline-derived CDR1 and CDR2 are DFQATT and SNEGSKA (reference sequence). Trimming cost V 6 bases and J 0 bases, with 11 bases left between them. The CDR3 region has the DNA TGCAGTGCGCGAGTAGATGCAACTAATGAAAAACTGTTTTTT. Translating it yields CSARVDATNEKLFF.

The V and J genes are TRBV19 and TRBJ2-7, with D tentatively TRBD2 (5 bases). V was clipped by 5 bases and J by 2 bases, with 13 bases between them. The germline V gene has CDR1 LNHDA and CDR2 SQIVND (reference sequence). This CDR3 comprises 14 residues. Written as DNA, the CDR3 is TGTGCCAGTAGTGAGGTAGCGTTCACCTACGAGCAGTACTTC. Translating gives CASSEVAFTYEQYF.

With regard to this clonotype: A much larger clone is a single base away; this may be a read error. The chain carries TRBV27 and TRBJ1-1; a weak D match, TRBD1 (5 bases). CDR1 is MNHEY, CDR2 SMNVEV, per germline (reference sequence). This CDR3 is 17 amino acids long. DNA of the CDR3: TGTGCCAGCAGTTTGGCCACCCCCAACAGGTTGAACACTGGAGCTTTCTTT. It encodes CASSLATPNRLNTGAFF.

The gene calls are TRBV5-1 and TRBJ1-1; no definite D call. CDR1 is SGHRS, CDR2 YFSETQ, per germline. This CDR3 has 14 amino acids. V lost 4 bases and J lost 0, with 10 bases in between. CDR3 bases: TGCGCCAGCAGCCCGCTGGAGGTGAACACTGAAGCTTTCTTT. It specifies CASSPLEVNTEAFF.

The gene calls are TRBV6-2 or TRBV6-3 and TRBJ1-2; maybe TRBD1 (5 bases). The germline gives CDR1 MNHEY, CDR2 SVGEGT. This CDR3 comprises 15 residues. V was pared by 6 bases and J by 4 bases, with 18 bases between. The CDR3 protein is CASSRTRAAGYGYTF. The CDR3 nucleotides read TGTGCCAGCAGCCGCACCAGGGCTGCCGGCTATGGCTACACCTTC.

This clonotype was picked up a small number of times. The chain joins TRBV6-5 to TRBJ1-2, with D hard to call. With 3 bases removed from V and 0 bases from J, the gap between germline ends came to 8 bases. This CDR3 spans 14 amino acids. Germline values: CDR1 MNHEY, CDR2 SVGAGI. Here the CDR3 DNA reads TGTGCCAGCAGTTATGTTAGAACTAACTATGGCTACACCTTC. This gives the protein CASSYVRTNYGYTF.

The chain is built from TRBV28 and TRBJ1-5; 11 positions match TRBD1. Germline V gives CDR1 MDHEN, CDR2 SYDVKM. Unmatched junction bases numbered 16, after V lost 6 bases and J lost 3 bases. The CDR3 runs 19 residues. The chain's CDR3 is CASRSSGTGGLGNNQPQHF. In DNA form, the CDR3 reads TGTGCCAGCAGATCTTCCGGGACAGGGGGTCTTGGAAACAATCAGCCCCAGCATTTT.

The rearrangement links TRBV5-4 to TRBJ1-3; D gene uncertain. Trimming shortened V by 2 bases and J by 4 bases, and 13 bases separated the two germline ends. Germline V gene sequence: CDR1 SGHNT, CDR2 YYREEE (reference sequence). The CDR3 is 15 residues long. CDR3 DNA sequence: TGTGCCAGCAGCTTCCCGGGAAGTACCGGAAACACCATATATTTT. This sequence encodes CASSFPGSTGNTIYF.

This clonotype turned up a few times. V and J are TRBV6-1 and TRBJ1-2, with a tentative D call TRBD1 (5 bases). This CDR3 spans 13 amino acids. With 11 bases removed from V and 1 base from J, the gap between germline ends came to 14 bases. CDR1 is MNHNS, CDR2 SASEGT, per germline. For the CDR3, the DNA is TGTGCCGTAGGAGCAGGGATTAACTATGGCTACACCTTC. Its protein is CAVGAGINYGYTF.

In this sample, this clonotype turned up many times. The rearrangement joins TRBV6-1 to TRBJ1-2; 7 bases fit TRBD1. Germline CDR1 MNHNS, CDR2 SASEGT. Trimming at V came to 6 bases and at J to 7 bases, leaving 8 bases not matched to a gene. This CDR3 has 13 amino acids. Here the CDR3 reads CASSTDRAAGYTF. CDR3 DNA sequence: TGTGCCAGCAGCACCGACAGGGCAGCTGGCTACACCTTC.

The chain couples TRBV20-1 to TRBJ1-2, with 7 nucleotides matching TRBD1. The V gene's germline CDR1 is DFQATT and CDR2 SNEGSKA (reference sequence). The CDR3 consists of 13 residues. V lost 3 bases, J lost 6 bases, and 7 bases stayed unmatched. CDR3 sequence (DNA): TGCAGTGCTAGGGACAGGCGGAACCATGGCTACACCTTC. This sequence encodes CSARDRRNHGYTF.

This sequence joins TRBV28 and TRBJ1-1; a possible D gene is TRBD1 (5 bases). The CDR3 loop spans 15 amino acids. Trimming stripped 5 bases from V and 5 bases from J, with 18 bases between. CDR1 is MDHEN, CDR2 SYDVKM, per germline. In nucleotides, the CDR3 is TGTGCCAGCAGTATTGAAGCGGGACTACGGACTGAAGCTTTCTTT. The encoded protein is CASSIEAGLRTEAFF.

This clonotype was observed a handful of times. The chain couples TRBV20-1 to TRBJ1-6; 9 bases match TRBD1. The germline V gene encodes CDR1 DFQATT and CDR2 SNEGSKA (reference sequence). This CDR3 comprises 17 residues. Unmatched junction bases numbered 16, after V lost 4 bases and J lost 9 bases. The CDR3 here is CSAITWDRESKSSPLHF. In DNA, the CDR3 is TGCAGTGCTATTACTTGGGACAGGGAGAGTAAGAGTTCACCCCTCCACTTT.

V and J are TRBV5-4 and TRBJ1-6, with D possibly matching TRBD1 (5 bases). Germline V lookup: CDR1 SGHNT, CDR2 YYREEE (reference sequence). There are 15 residues in the CDR3. V lost 5 bases to trimming and J lost 6 bases, with 15 bases between them. The CDR3 sequence is CASRPRDRSNSPLHF. CDR3 nucleotide sequence: TGTGCCAGCAGACCCCGCGACAGATCTAATTCACCCCTCCACTTT.

On this clonotype: This may arise from a read error, as a much more abundant clone is one base away. The V gene is TRBV6-1, the J gene TRBJ1-1, with D possibly matching TRBD1 (6 bases). The V gene lost 6 bases and the J gene lost 0 bases, with 11 bases spanning the gap. This CDR3 region has 14 residues. CDR1 and CDR2 from the germline V gene are MNHNS and SASEGT. CDR3 sequence reads: CASRSQGVNTEAFF. The CDR3 nucleotides are TGTGCCAGCAGATCACAGGGCGTGAACACTGAAGCTTTCTTT.

This chain links TRBV29-1 with TRBJ2-2; possibly TRBD2 for D (5 bases). Germline assignment: CDR1 SQVTM and CDR2 ANQGSEA. This CDR3 comprises 13 residues. V gave up 6 bases and J gave up 8 bases, with 16 bases separating them. CDR3 bases: TGCAGCGTGTCGCTAGCTGCTGCGGGGGAGCTGTTTTTT. It specifies CSVSLAAAGELFF.

This clonotype was picked up many times. V gene TRBV6-1 combines with J gene TRBJ1-2; D may be TRBD1 (5 bases). The V end lost 7 bases, the J end lost 5 bases, and 14 bases lay between the germline ends. Germline CDR1 and CDR2: MNHNS and SASEGT. There are 13 residues in the CDR3. The CDR3 nucleotides are TGTGCCAGCATGGGGGTAGATGGATATGGCTACACCTTC. This gives the protein CASMGVDGYGYTF.

The CDR3 sequence is CASSPYSPGQSNGYTF. The CDR3 region has the DNA TGTGCCAGCAGTCCTTATTCACCGGGACAAAGTAATGGCTACACCTTC. This chain links TRBV12-3 or TRBV12-4 with TRBJ1-2; TRBD1 might be the D (6 bases). V shed 5 bases and J shed 6 bases, with 22 bases lying between them. The CDR3 contains 16 residues.